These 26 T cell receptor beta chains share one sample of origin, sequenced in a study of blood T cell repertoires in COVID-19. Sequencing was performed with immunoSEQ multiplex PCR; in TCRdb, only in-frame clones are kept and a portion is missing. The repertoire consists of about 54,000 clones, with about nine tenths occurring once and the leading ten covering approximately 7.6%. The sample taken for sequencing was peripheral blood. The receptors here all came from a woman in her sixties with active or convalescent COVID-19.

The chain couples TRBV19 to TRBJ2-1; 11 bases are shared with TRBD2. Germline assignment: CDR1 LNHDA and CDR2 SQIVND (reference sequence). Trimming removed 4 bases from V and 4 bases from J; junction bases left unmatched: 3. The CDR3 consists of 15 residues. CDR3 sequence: CASSRGTSGYNEQFF. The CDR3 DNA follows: TGTGCCAGTAGTAGGGGGACTAGCGGATACAATGAGCAGTTCTTC.

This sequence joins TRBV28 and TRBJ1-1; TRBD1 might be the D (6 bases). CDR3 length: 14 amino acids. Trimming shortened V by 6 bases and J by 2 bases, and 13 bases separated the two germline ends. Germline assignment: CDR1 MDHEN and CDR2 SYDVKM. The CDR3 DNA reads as TGTGCCAGCAGCCTCCTCAGGGGAAACACTGAAGCTTTCTTT. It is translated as CASSLLRGNTEAFF.

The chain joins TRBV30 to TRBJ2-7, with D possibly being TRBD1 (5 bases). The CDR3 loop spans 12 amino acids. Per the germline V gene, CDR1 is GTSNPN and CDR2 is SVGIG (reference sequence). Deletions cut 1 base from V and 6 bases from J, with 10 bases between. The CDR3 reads CAWSARALEQYF. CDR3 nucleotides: TGTGCCTGGAGTGCCAGGGCTCTCGAGCAGTACTTC.

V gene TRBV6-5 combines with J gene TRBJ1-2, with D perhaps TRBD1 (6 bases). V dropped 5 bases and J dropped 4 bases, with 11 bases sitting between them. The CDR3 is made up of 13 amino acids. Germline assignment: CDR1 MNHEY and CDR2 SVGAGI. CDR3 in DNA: TGTGCCAGCAGTATGACAGGCGCCTATGGCTACACCTTC. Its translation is CASSMTGAYGYTF.

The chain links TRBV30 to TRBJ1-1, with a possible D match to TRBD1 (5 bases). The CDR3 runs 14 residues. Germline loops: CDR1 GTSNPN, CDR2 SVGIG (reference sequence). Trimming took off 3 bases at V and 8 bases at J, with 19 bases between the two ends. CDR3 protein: CAWRRVGETVEAFF. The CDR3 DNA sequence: TGTGCCTGGAGAAGGGTAGGGGAAACGGTGGAAGCTTTCTTT.

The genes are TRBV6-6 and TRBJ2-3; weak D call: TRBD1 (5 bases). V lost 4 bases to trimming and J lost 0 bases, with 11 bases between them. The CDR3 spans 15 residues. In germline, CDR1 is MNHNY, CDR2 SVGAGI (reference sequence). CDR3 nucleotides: TGTGCCAGCAGTTTAGGACATTGGAGCACAGATACGCAGTATTTT. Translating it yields CASSLGHWSTDTQYF.

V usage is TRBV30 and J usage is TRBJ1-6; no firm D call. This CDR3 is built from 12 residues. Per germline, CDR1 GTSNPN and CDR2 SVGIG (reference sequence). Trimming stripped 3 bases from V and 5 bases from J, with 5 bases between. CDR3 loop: CAWRLNNSPLHF. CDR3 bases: TGTGCCTGGAGACTGAATAATTCACCCCTCCACTTT. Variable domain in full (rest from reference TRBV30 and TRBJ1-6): SQTIHQWPATLVQPVGSPLSLECTVEGTSNPNLYWYRQAAGRGLQLLFYSVGIGQISSEVPQNLSASRPQDRQFILSSKKLLLSDSGFYLCAWRLNNSPLHFGNGTRLTVT.

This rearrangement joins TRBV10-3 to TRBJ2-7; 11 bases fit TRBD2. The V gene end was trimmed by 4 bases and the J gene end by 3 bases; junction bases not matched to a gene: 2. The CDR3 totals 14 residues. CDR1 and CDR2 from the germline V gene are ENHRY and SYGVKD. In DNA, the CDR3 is TGTGCCATCAGTGGGCTAGCGGGGGGCTACGAGCAGTACTTC. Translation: CAISGLAGGYEQYF.

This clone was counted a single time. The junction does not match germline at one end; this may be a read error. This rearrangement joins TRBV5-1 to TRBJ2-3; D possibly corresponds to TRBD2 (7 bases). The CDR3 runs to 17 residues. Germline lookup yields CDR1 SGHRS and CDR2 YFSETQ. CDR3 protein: CARSWGRGRGPTDTQYF. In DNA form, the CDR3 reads TGCGCCCGCAGCTGGGGCCGGGGGCGGGGGCCCACAGATACGCAGTATTTT.

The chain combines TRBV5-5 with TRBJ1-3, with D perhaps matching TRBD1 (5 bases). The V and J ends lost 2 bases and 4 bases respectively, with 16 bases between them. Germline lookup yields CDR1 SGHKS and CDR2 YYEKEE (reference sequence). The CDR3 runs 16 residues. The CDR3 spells CASSFYIQGSGNTIYF. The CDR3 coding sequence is TGTGCCAGCAGCTTCTACATCCAGGGCTCCGGAAACACCATATATTTT.

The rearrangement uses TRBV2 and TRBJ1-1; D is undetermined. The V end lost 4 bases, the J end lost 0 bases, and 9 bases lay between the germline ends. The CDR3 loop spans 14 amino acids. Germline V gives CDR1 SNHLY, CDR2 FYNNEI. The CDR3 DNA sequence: TGTGCCAGCAGTGCTGAGAGCCTGAACACTGAAGCTTTCTTT. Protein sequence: CASSAESLNTEAFF. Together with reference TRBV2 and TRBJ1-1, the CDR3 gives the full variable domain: EPEVTQTPSHQVTQMGQEVILRCVPISNHLYFYWYRQILGQKVEFLVSFYNNEISEKSEIFDDQFSVERPDGSNFTLKIRSTKLEDSAMYFCASSAESLNTEAFFGQGTRLTVV.

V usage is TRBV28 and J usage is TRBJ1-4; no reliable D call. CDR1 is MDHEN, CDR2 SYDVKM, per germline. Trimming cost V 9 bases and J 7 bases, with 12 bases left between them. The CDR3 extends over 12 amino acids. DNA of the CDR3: TGTGCCAGTAAAGTCCGGGGTGAAAAACTGTTTTTT. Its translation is CASKVRGEKLFF.

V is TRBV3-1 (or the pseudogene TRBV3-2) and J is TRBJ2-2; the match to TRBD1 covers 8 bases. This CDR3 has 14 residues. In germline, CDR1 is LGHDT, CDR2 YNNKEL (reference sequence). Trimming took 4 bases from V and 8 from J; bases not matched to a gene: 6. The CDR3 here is CASSPPGGRGELFF. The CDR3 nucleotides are TGTGCCAGCAGCCCTCCAGGGGGCAGAGGGGAGCTGTTTTTT.

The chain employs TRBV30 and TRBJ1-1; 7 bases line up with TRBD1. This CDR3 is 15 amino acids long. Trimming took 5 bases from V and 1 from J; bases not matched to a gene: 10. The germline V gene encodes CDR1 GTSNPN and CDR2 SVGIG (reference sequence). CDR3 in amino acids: CAWDTGASWNTEAFF. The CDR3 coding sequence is TGTGCCTGGGATACAGGGGCTTCGTGGAACACTGAAGCTTTCTTT.

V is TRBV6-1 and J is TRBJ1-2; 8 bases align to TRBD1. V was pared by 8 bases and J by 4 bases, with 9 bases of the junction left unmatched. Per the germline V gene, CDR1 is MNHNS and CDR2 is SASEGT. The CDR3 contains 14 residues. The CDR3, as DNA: TGTGCCAGCTCAAATTACCAGGGGGCCTATGGCTACACCTTC. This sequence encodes CASSNYQGAYGYTF.

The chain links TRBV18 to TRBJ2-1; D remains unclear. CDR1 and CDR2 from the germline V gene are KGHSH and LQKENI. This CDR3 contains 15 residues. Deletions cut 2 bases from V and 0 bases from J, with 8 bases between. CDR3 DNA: TGTGCCAGCTCACCAGGAGAAAGCTCCTACAATGAGCAGTTCTTC. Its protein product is CASSPGESSYNEQFF.

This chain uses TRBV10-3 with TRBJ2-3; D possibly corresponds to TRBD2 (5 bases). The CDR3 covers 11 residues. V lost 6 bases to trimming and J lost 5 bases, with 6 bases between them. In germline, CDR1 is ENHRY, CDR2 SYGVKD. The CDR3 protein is CAISGKDTQYF. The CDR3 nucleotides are TGTGCCATCAGCGGGAAAGATACGCAGTATTTT.

CDR3 protein: CASSRRQGIGEQYF. In DNA form, the CDR3 reads TGCGCCAGCAGCCGCCGACAGGGGATAGGCGAGCAGTACTTC. V is TRBV5-1 and J is TRBJ2-7; 8 nucleotides align to TRBD1. CDR1 is SGHRS, CDR2 YFSETQ, per germline. This CDR3 region has 14 residues. The ends lost 4 bases at V and 6 bases at J; junction bases unmatched: 9. Drawing the rest from reference TRBV5-1 and TRBJ2-7, the complete variable domain is KAGVTQTPRYLIKTRGQQVTLSCSPISGHRSVSWYQQTPGQGLQFLFEYFSETQRNKGNFPGRFSGRQFSNSRSEMNVSTLELGDSALYLCASSRRQGIGEQYFGPGTRLTVT.

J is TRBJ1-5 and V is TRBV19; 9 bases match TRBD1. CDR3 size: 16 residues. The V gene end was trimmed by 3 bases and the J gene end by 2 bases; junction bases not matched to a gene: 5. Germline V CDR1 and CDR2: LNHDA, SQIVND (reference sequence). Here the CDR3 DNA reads TGTGCCAGTAGTATCGGACAGGGGAAGGGCAATCAGCCCCAGCATTTT. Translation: CASSIGQGKGNQPQHF.

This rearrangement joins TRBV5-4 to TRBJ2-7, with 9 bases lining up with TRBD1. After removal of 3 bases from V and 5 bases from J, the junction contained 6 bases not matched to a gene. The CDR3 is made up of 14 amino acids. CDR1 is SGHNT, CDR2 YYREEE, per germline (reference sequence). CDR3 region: CASSSGTGINEQYF. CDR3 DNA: TGTGCCAGCAGCTCCGGGACAGGGATCAACGAGCAGTACTTC.

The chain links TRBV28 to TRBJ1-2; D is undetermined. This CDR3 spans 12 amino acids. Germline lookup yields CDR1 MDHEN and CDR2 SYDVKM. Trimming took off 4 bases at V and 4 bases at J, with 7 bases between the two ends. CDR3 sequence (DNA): TGTGCCAGCAGTTCTACTAGCTATGGCTACACCTTC. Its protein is CASSSTSYGYTF.

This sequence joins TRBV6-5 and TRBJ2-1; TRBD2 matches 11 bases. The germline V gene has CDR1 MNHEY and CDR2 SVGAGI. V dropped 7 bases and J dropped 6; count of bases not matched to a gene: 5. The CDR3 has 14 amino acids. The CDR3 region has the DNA TGTGCCAGCAATCAACTAGCGGGGGTCAATGAGCAGTTCTTC. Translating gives CASNQLAGVNEQFF.

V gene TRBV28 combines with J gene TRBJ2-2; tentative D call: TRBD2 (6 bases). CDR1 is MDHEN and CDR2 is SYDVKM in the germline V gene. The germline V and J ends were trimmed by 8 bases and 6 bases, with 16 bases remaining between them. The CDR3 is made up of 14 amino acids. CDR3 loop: CASRGASWPGELFF. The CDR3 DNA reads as TGTGCCAGCCGCGGGGCTAGCTGGCCCGGGGAGCTGTTTTTT.

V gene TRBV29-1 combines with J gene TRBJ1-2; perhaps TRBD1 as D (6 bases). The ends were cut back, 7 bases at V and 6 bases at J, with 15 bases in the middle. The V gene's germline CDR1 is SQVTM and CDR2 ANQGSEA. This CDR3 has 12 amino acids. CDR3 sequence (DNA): TGCAGCGAGGTACAGGGAAGAGATGGCTACACCTTC. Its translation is CSEVQGRDGYTF.

The CDR3 spells CASSQNTGQGSQPQHF. The CDR3 DNA follows: TGTGCCAGCAGCCAAAACACGGGACAGGGAAGCCAGCCCCAGCATTTT. This rearrangement joins TRBV4-2 to TRBJ1-5; 9 bases fit TRBD1. This CDR3 is built from 16 residues. The V gene's germline CDR1 is LGHNA and CDR2 YNFKEQ. V lost 2 bases to trimming and J lost 7 bases; unmatched junction nucleotides: 9.

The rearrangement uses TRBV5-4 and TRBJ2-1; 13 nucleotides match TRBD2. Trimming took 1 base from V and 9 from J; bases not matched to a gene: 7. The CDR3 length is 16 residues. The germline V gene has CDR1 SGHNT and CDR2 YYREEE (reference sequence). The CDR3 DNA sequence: TGTGCCAGCAGCTTGTCCAGGACTAGCGGGGGCCTTGAGCAGTTCTTC. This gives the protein CASSLSRTSGGLEQFF.